One sample yielded the 23 T cell receptor beta chains listed below, sequenced in a study of cytomegalovirus exposure and HLA in healthy donors. The PCR was carried out with 60 Vbeta primers and 13 Jbeta primers. TCRdb's copy holds only in-frame clones and misses some; the assay was immunoSEQ multiplex PCR. Found here are 60,000 to 75,000 clones; the top ten clones hold about 3.8%. Sequences were obtained from PBMCs. These receptors were obtained from a female donor in good health and CMV-seropositive.

V usage is TRBV4-2 and J usage is TRBJ1-1, with D maybe TRBD1 (6 bases). Germline lookup yields CDR1 LGHNA and CDR2 YNFKEQ. The CDR3 runs 16 residues. V shed 0 bases and J shed 4 bases, with 15 bases lying between them. The CDR3 nucleotides read TGTGCCAGCAGCCAAGACGGGGGGGGCGCTGGCACTGAAGCTTTCTTT. It yields the protein CASSQDGGGAGTEAFF.

Comments on this clone: One end of the junction is discordant with germline, which a read error may explain. The chain combines TRBV18 with TRBJ2-1; D is undetermined. CDR1 and CDR2 (germline): KGHSH, LQKENI. CDR3 length equals 16 residues. CDR3 loop: CASSPSRVSSDNEQFF. DNA of the CDR3: TGTGCCAGCTCACCAAGTCGCGTAAGCTCCGACAATGAGCAGTTCTTC.

V usage is TRBV14 and J usage is TRBJ2-6; possibly TRBD2 for D (6 bases). Germline CDR1 reads SGHDN; CDR2 reads FVKESK. The V gene lost 4 bases and the J gene lost 0 bases, with 10 bases spanning the gap. CDR3 length: 16 amino acids. In nucleotides, the CDR3 is TGTGCCAGCAGCCTGGGGACTCGCTCTGGGGCCAACGTCCTGACTTTC. It yields the protein CASSLGTRSGANVLTF.

V and J are TRBV18 and TRBJ1-2; possibly TRBD1 for D (5 bases). The CDR3 has 15 amino acids. V was shortened by 3 bases and J by 3 bases, with 14 bases between the two germline ends. CDR1 and CDR2 from the germline V gene are KGHSH and LQKENI. CDR3 loop: CASSPAGRGDYGYTF. The CDR3 nucleotides are TGTGCCAGCTCACCCGCCGGGAGGGGAGACTATGGCTACACCTTC.

This sequence joins TRBV4-1 and TRBJ1-5; TRBD1 is a possible D gene (5 bases). Trimming cost V 1 base and J 7 bases, with 14 bases left between them. Germline V CDR1 and CDR2: MGHRA, YSYEKL. CDR3 size: 15 residues. In DNA form, the CDR3 reads TGCGCCAGCAGCCAAGGCGGGGACGGCGGACAGCCCCAGCATTTT. Translated: CASSQGGDGGQPQHF.

The CDR3: CASRVRPAIELFF. DNA for the CDR3: TGTGCCAGCAGGGTGAGGCCGGCTATTGAACTGTTTTTT. The chain employs TRBV2 and TRBJ1-4; D unclear. This CDR3 comprises 13 residues. V lost 6 bases and J 12 bases, leaving 17 bases between the germline ends. Germline V lookup: CDR1 SNHLY, CDR2 FYNNEI.

This chain connects TRBV9 to TRBJ2-1, with D unclear. CDR1 and CDR2 from the germline V gene are SGDLS and YYNGEE. The germline V and J ends were trimmed by 0 bases and 5 bases, with 6 bases remaining between them. The CDR3 has 13 amino acids. The chain's CDR3 is CASSVDVDNEQFF. Written as DNA, the CDR3 is TGTGCCAGCAGCGTAGATGTAGACAATGAGCAGTTCTTC.

The chain recombines TRBV9 with TRBJ2-7; a weak D match, TRBD2 (6 bases). Trimming removed 0 bases from V and 7 bases from J, with 14 bases in between. CDR1 SGDLS and CDR2 YYNGEE come from the germline V gene. The CDR3 contains 14 residues. The CDR3 sequence: CASSVGIAEVEQYF. As DNA, the CDR3 is TGTGCCAGCAGCGTAGGGATAGCGGAAGTGGAGCAGTACTTC. Full variable domain (remainder filled in from reference TRBV9 and TRBJ2-7): DSGVTQTPKHLITATGQRVTLRCSPRSGDLSVYWYQQSLDQGLQFLIQYYNGEERAKGNILERFSAQQFPDLHSELNLSSLELGDSALYFCASSVGIAEVEQYFGPGTRLTVT.

The chain uses TRBV4-1 and TRBJ1-1, with D perhaps TRBD1 (5 bases). V lost 2 bases, J lost 0 bases, and 7 bases lay in between. The CDR3 runs to 14 residues. The V gene's germline CDR1 is MGHRA and CDR2 YSYEKL. The CDR3 is CASSQNRLNTEAFF. In nucleotides, the CDR3 is TGCGCCAGCAGCCAAAACAGGTTGAACACTGAAGCTTTCTTT.

J is TRBJ2-7 and V is TRBV10-2; 9 bases are shared with TRBD1. The CDR3 length is 14 residues. Germline lookup yields CDR1 WSHSY and CDR2 SAAADI. V lost 8 bases and J lost 4; bases outside the gene matches: 9. The CDR3 bases are TGCGCCAGCGGATTGTTGGACAGGGGTTACGAGCAGTACTTC. Protein product: CASGLLDRGYEQYF.

The chain is built from TRBV6-4 and TRBJ2-7, with D unresolved. The V end lost 9 bases, the J end lost 2 bases, and 20 bases lay between the germline ends. This CDR3 spans 15 amino acids. The V gene's germline CDR1 is MRHNA and CDR2 SNTAGT. CDR3 bases: TGTGCCAGGCAAATTTCTTTCGGGTTAACCTACGAGCAGTACTTC. Translating it yields CARQISFGLTYEQYF.

The rearrangement joins TRBV11-1 to TRBJ2-7; 8 positions match TRBD2. Germline trimming cut 8 bases from V and 9 bases from J; bases unmatched to any gene: 18. Germline assignment: CDR1 SGHAT and CDR2 FQDESV (reference sequence). CDR3 length: 15 amino acids. CDR3 DNA: TGTGCCAGCGGTGTGGGACCGGGACTAGAGATGGTGCAGTACTTC. Its protein is CASGVGPGLEMVQYF.

The chain has TRBV9 and TRBJ2-7; 7 bases align to TRBD2. V lost 0 bases and J lost 3; bases outside the gene matches: 18. Germline CDR1 and CDR2: SGDLS and YYNGEE. This CDR3 has 19 residues. The CDR3, as DNA: TGTGCCAGCAGCGTAGGCAGCGTGGGCGGGAGCGCCTCTGACTACGAGCAGTACTTC. This gives the protein CASSVGSVGGSASDYEQYF.

The CDR3, as DNA: TGTGCCAGCAGTTACTCCGGGATTGGGTACCAAGAGACCCAGTACTTC. This encodes CASSYSGIGYQETQYF. V and J are TRBV6-5 and TRBJ2-5; D possibly corresponds to TRBD2 (5 bases). The germline V gene has CDR1 MNHEY and CDR2 SVGAGI. The CDR3 runs to 16 residues. V dropped 0 bases and J dropped 0 bases, with 11 bases sitting between them.

This chain links TRBV5-1 with TRBJ1-4; D unclear. Per the germline V gene, CDR1 is SGHRS and CDR2 is YFSETQ. Trimming took off 0 bases at V and 3 bases at J, with 6 bases between the two ends. The CDR3 is 14 residues long. This CDR3 reads CASSLDLPNEKLFF. The CDR3 bases are TGCGCCAGCAGCTTGGATCTTCCTAATGAAAAACTGTTTTTT.

The chain joins TRBV13 to TRBJ2-5; 8 bases line up with TRBD1. The germline CDR1 and CDR2 sequences are PRHDT and FYEKMQ (reference sequence). J was trimmed by 7 bases and V by 5 bases; bases with no gene match: 12. The length of the CDR3 is 15 residues. CDR3 nucleotides: TGTGCCAGCAGCGGGGAAGACAGGGGCTGGGGGACCCAGTACTTC. Encoded protein: CASSGEDRGWGTQYF. The full variable domain, with the rest looked up from reference TRBV13 and TRBJ2-5, is AAGVIQSPRHLIKEKRETATLKCYPIPRHDTVYWYQQGPGQDPQFLISFYEKMQSDKGSIPDRFSAQQFSDYHSELNMSSLELGDSALYFCASSGEDRGWGTQYFGPGTRLLVL.

This rearrangement joins TRBV29-1 to TRBJ2-5; 8 bases map to TRBD2. Losses at the gene ends were 5 bases for V and 2 bases for J; bases not matched to a gene: 10. Germline V lookup: CDR1 SQVTM, CDR2 ANQGSEA. The CDR3 runs 15 residues. Here the CDR3 reads CSVQRASGSQETQYF. The DNA for the CDR3 is TGCAGCGTTCAACGGGCTAGCGGGTCGCAAGAGACCCAGTACTTC. The complete variable domain, with remaining parts taken from reference TRBV29-1 and TRBJ2-5, reads SAVISQKPSRDICQRGTSLTIQCQVDSQVTMMFWYRQQPGQSLTLIATANQGSEATYESGFVIDKFPISRPNLTFSTLTVSNMSPEDSSIYLCSVQRASGSQETQYFGPGTRLLVL.

This sequence joins TRBV28 and TRBJ2-2; D is ambiguous. V was clipped by 5 bases and J by 4 bases, with 11 bases between them. The CDR3 runs 14 residues. CDR1 and CDR2 from the germline V gene are MDHEN and SYDVKM. The CDR3 region is CASSLRLVTGELFF. DNA for the CDR3: TGTGCCAGCAGTCTACGACTTGTCACCGGGGAGCTGTTTTTT.

The J gene is TRBJ2-5, the V gene TRBV18; 8 bases fit TRBD1. Looked up from germline, CDR1 is KGHSH and CDR2 is LQKENI. CDR3 length: 14 amino acids. Unmatched junction bases numbered 4, after V lost 6 bases and J lost 1 base. The CDR3 coding sequence is TGTGCCAGCTCTCCAGGACAGGGCCAAGAGACCCAGTACTTC. This codes for CASSPGQGQETQYF.

The CDR3 nucleotides are TGTGCCAGCAGTTTTGGCAGGGTTAACTACGAGCAGTACTTC. As protein: CASSFGRVNYEQYF. The chain carries TRBV27 and TRBJ2-7; TRBD1 is a possible D gene (5 bases). The CDR3 has 14 residues. V gave up 3 bases and J gave up 3 bases, with 12 bases separating them. CDR1 is MNHEY and CDR2 is SMNVEV in the germline V gene (reference sequence).

V is TRBV27 and J is TRBJ2-1; 8 nucleotides agree with TRBD1. The germline CDR1 and CDR2 sequences are MNHEY and SMNVEV (reference sequence). J lost 4 bases, V lost 8 bases, and 7 bases had no gene match. The CDR3 has 14 amino acids. As DNA, the CDR3 is TGTGCCAGCGCGCGGACAGGGTCTTACAATGAGCAGTTCTTC. Protein product: CASARTGSYNEQFF.

The chain couples TRBV7-6 to TRBJ2-7, with TRBD2 identical over 14 bases. Germline trimming cut 4 bases from V and 3 bases from J; bases unmatched to any gene: 11. The germline gives CDR1 SGHVS, CDR2 FNYEAQ. The CDR3 is 18 residues long. Written as DNA, the CDR3 is TGTGCCAGCAGCTCCACCCGGGGGACTAGCGGGGGACGCTACGAGCAGTACTTC. Protein product: CASSSTRGTSGGRYEQYF.

The chain links TRBV4-1 to TRBJ2-7; possible D gene TRBD2, 6 bases. The length of the CDR3 is 14 residues. Per germline, CDR1 MGHRA and CDR2 YSYEKL. The germline V and J ends were trimmed by 0 bases and 4 bases, with 10 bases remaining between them. CDR3 nucleotides: TGCGCCAGCAGCCAAGAGGAGGGTAGGTACGAGCAGTACTTC. Protein: CASSQEEGRYEQYF.